These 30 T cell receptor beta chains share one sample of origin, sequenced in a study of control samples from healthy donors and cancer patients. Sequencing used immunoSEQ multiplex PCR; TCRdb keeps in-frame clones, though not all of them. The sample comprises under 65,000 clones, about 90% of which are singletons, and roughly 13% rests with the top ten. Sample: PBMCs. The receptors stem from a woman aged 60-75 years with lung cancer.

CDR3 DNA: TGTGCCAGTAGTATACTTTCGACGTGGGCTAGCGACGCAGATACGCAGTATTTT. Its translation is CASSILSTWASDADTQYF. The J gene is TRBJ2-3, the V gene TRBV19; maybe TRBD2 (6 bases). Germline V gene sequence: CDR1 LNHDA, CDR2 SQIVND (reference sequence). This CDR3 has 18 residues. V was clipped by 2 bases and J by 4 bases, with 22 bases between them. Drawing the rest from reference TRBV19 and TRBJ2-3, the complete variable domain is DGGITQSPKYLFRKEGQNVTLSCEQNLNHDAMYWYRQDPGQGLRLIYYSQIVNDFQKGDIAEGYSVSREKKESFPLTVTSAQKNPTAFYLCASSILSTWASDADTQYFGPGTRLTVL.

V and J are TRBV2 and TRBJ2-2; D perhaps matches TRBD2 (6 bases). CDR3 size: 13 residues. Per germline, CDR1 SNHLY and CDR2 FYNNEI. V was shortened by 11 bases and J by 4 bases, with 14 bases between the two germline ends. CDR3 nucleotides: TGTGCCTGGGGACTGCGACTCACCGGGGAGCTGTTTTTT. This translates into CAWGLRLTGELFF.

This rearrangement joins TRBV5-5 to TRBJ1-1; no clear D. Germline V gene lookup returns CDR1 SGHKS and CDR2 YYEKEE (reference sequence). The ends were cut back, 1 base at V and 0 bases at J, with 4 bases in the middle. CDR3 size: 13 residues. CDR3 in DNA: TGTGCCAGCAGCTTGTTGATGAACACTGAAGCTTTCTTT. It specifies CASSLLMNTEAFF.

The chain recombines TRBV21-1 with TRBJ2-5; the table's D call, TRBD1, was not checked against the DNA. TRBV21-1 is a listed pseudogene. The CDR3 has 17 residues. The CDR3 nucleotides are TGTGCCAGCAGCAAAGCTAATGTAGGGGGAAAAGGGGAGACCCAGTACTTC. It specifies CASSKANVGGKGETQYF.

This clone was counted once. The V gene is TRBV2, the J gene TRBJ1-1, with TRBD1 as a possible D gene (6 bases). There are 14 residues in the CDR3. With 8 bases removed from V and 0 bases from J, the gap between germline ends came to 13 bases. CDR1 is SNHLY, CDR2 FYNNEI, per germline. CDR3 amino acids: CASHTTGLNTEAFF. The CDR3, as DNA: TGTGCCAGCCATACGACAGGATTGAACACTGAAGCTTTCTTT. Variable domain in full (rest from reference TRBV2 and TRBJ1-1): EPEVTQTPSHQVTQMGQEVILRCVPISNHLYFYWYRQILGQKVEFLVSFYNNEISEKSEIFDDQFSVERPDGSNFTLKIRSTKLEDSAMYFCASHTTGLNTEAFFGQGTRLTVV.

The chain joins TRBV6-5 to TRBJ2-6; D call uncertain. V lost 6 bases, J lost 4 bases, and 7 bases lay in between. The CDR3 covers 13 residues. CDR1 and CDR2 from the germline V gene are MNHEY and SVGAGI. The CDR3: CASRKEGANVLTF. The CDR3 DNA reads TGTGCCAGCAGAAAGGAGGGGGCCAACGTCCTGACTTTC.

The rearrangement uses TRBV18 and TRBJ1-4, with D uncertain. V was cut by 6 bases and J by 7 bases, with 15 bases left in between. This CDR3 is 14 amino acids long. CDR1 KGHSH and CDR2 LQKENI come from the germline V gene. CDR3 residues: CASSLVQDAEKLFF. As DNA, the CDR3 is TGTGCCAGCTCCTTGGTCCAGGATGCTGAAAAACTGTTTTTT.

This chain uses TRBV15 with TRBJ1-5; D gene ambiguous. CDR3 length equals 15 residues. Deletions cut 0 bases from V and 4 bases from J, with 10 bases between. Per the germline V gene, CDR1 is LNHNV and CDR2 is YYDKDF (reference sequence). This chain's CDR3 is CATSRDQLENQPQHF. In DNA, the CDR3 is TGTGCCACCAGCAGAGATCAACTGGAGAATCAGCCCCAGCATTTT.

The rearrangement links TRBV10-3 to TRBJ1-1, with a possible D match to TRBD1 (5 bases). This CDR3 contains 19 residues. CDR1 ENHRY and CDR2 SYGVKD come from the germline V gene. The V and J ends lost 6 bases and 2 bases respectively, with 28 bases between them. The CDR3 is CAISGPSNGPGLENTEAFF. The CDR3 DNA reads as TGTGCCATCAGCGGGCCCTCAAATGGACCGGGACTCGAAAACACTGAAGCTTTCTTT.

The rearrangement links TRBV5-1 to TRBJ2-1; the match to TRBD2 covers 9 bases. Trimming took 0 bases from V and 2 from J; bases not matched to a gene: 3. Germline CDR1 and CDR2: SGHRS and YFSETQ. This CDR3 has 16 amino acids. This chain's CDR3 is CASSLEVAGAYNEQFF. CDR3 in DNA: TGCGCCAGCAGCTTGGAGGTAGCGGGGGCCTACAATGAGCAGTTCTTC.

The genes are TRBV6-5 and TRBJ1-1; TRBD1 might be the D (6 bases). The length of the CDR3 is 14 residues. CDR1 is MNHEY and CDR2 is SVGAGI in the germline V gene. V was pared by 8 bases and J by 3 bases, with 16 bases between. The CDR3 protein is CASVTGLGDTEAFF. CDR3 sequence (DNA): TGTGCCAGCGTTACAGGGCTGGGGGACACTGAAGCTTTCTTT.

The V and J genes are TRBV18 and TRBJ2-7, with a tentative D call TRBD2 (5 bases). This CDR3 region has 13 residues. Germline V CDR1 and CDR2: KGHSH, LQKENI. V was clipped by 1 base and J by 7 bases, with 11 bases between them. The CDR3 sequence is CASSPRAGLEQYF. CDR3 DNA: TGTGCCAGCTCACCACGGGCGGGTCTGGAGCAGTACTTC.

This rearrangement joins TRBV5-4 to TRBJ2-5; 10 bases match TRBD2. Germline CDR1 and CDR2: SGHNT and YYREEE (reference sequence). J gave up 5 bases and V 3 bases, and 7 bases lay outside the gene matches. CDR3 length: 15 residues. CDR3 DNA sequence: TGTGCCAGCAGCTCCGGGACTAGCGAACGGGAGACCCAGTACTTC. Amino acids: CASSSGTSERETQYF.

The chain employs TRBV12-3 or TRBV12-4 and TRBJ1-5; no definite D call. The CDR3 length is 12 residues. V was trimmed by 1 base and J by 13 bases, leaving 11 bases between them. Here the CDR3 DNA reads TGTGCCAGCAGTTTAGTAAGAACAACTCAGCATTTT. Protein: CASSLVRTTQHF.

CDR3 amino acids: CASSLVGQGPYEQYF. For the CDR3, the DNA is TGTGCCAGCAGCTTAGTAGGGCAGGGACCCTACGAGCAGTACTTC. V and J are TRBV11-2 and TRBJ2-7; D possibly matches TRBD1 or TRBD2 (5 bases each). The CDR3 is 15 residues long. Trimming took 1 base from V and 2 from J, leaving 12 bases between them. Per germline, CDR1 SGHAT and CDR2 FQNNGV.

The chain links TRBV3-1 (or the pseudogene TRBV3-2) to TRBJ2-1; tentative D call: TRBD2 (5 bases). Germline-derived CDR1 and CDR2 are LGHDT and YNNKEL (reference sequence). V lost 1 base and J 8 bases, leaving 9 bases between the germline ends. The length of the CDR3 is 13 residues. For the CDR3, the DNA is TGTGCCAGCAGCCAAGTTTCCGGGGATGAGCAGTTCTTC. Translating gives CASSQVSGDEQFF.

The chain employs TRBV5-1 and TRBJ2-3; 12 bases fit TRBD2. V gave up 6 bases and J gave up 4 bases; unmatched junction bases: 3. CDR3 length: 14 residues. Germline V gene data show CDR1 as SGHRS and CDR2 as YFSETQ. CDR3 nucleotides: TGCGCCAGCAACCTAGCGGGAGGGGCAGATACGCAGTATTTT. This translates into CASNLAGGADTQYF.

Written as DNA, the CDR3 is TGTGCCAGCAGCCCGGGACGGATGAACACTGAAGCTTTCTTT. Translating it yields CASSPGRMNTEAFF. The chain links TRBV7-3 to TRBJ1-1; weak D call: TRBD1 (5 bases). Germline CDR1 SGHTA, CDR2 FQGTGA. The CDR3 is made up of 14 amino acids. V dropped 5 bases and J dropped 0 bases, with 10 bases sitting between them.

J is TRBJ2-2 and V is TRBV2; TRBD2 agrees at 12 bases. Germline lookup yields CDR1 SNHLY and CDR2 FYNNEI. The CDR3 contains 13 residues. Trimming cost V 2 bases and J 14 bases; bases outside gene matches: 3. In DNA form, the CDR3 reads TGTGCCAGCAGTGAACTAGCGGGGGGGCGACTGTTTTTT. Protein: CASSELAGGRLFF. Combining the CDR3 with reference TRBV2 and TRBJ2-2 gives the whole variable domain EPEVTQTPSHQVTQMGQEVILRCVPISNHLYFYWYRQILGQKVEFLVSFYNNEISEKSEIFDDQFSVERPDGSNFTLKIRSTKLEDSAMYFCASSELAGGRLFFGEGSRLTVL.

The chain employs TRBV5-4 and TRBJ2-2; D is ambiguous. The CDR3 consists of 16 residues. The germline V gene has CDR1 SGHNT and CDR2 YYREEE (reference sequence). With 1 base removed from V and 1 base from J, the gap between germline ends came to 11 bases. CDR3 nucleotides: TGTGCCAGCAGCTTGACGCACCTCCTGAACACCGGGGAGCTGTTTTTT. Protein sequence: CASSLTHLLNTGELFF. The full variable domain, completed using reference TRBV5-4 and TRBJ2-2, is ETGVTQSPTHLIKTRGQQVTLRCSSQSGHNTVSWYQQALGQGPQFIFQYYREEENGRGNFPPRFSGLQFPNYSSELNVNALELDDSALYLCASSLTHLLNTGELFFGEGSRLTVL.

The chain has TRBV7-9 and TRBJ2-7; maybe TRBD2 (6 bases). The CDR3 has 15 residues. The V end was cut by 7 bases, the J end by 0 bases, with 16 bases between. Germline values: CDR1 SEHNR, CDR2 FQNEAQ (reference sequence). The CDR3 region is CASMLAGSASYEQYF. The CDR3 DNA is TGTGCCAGCATGTTGGCGGGAAGTGCCTCCTACGAGCAGTACTTC. The whole variable domain, filled in from reference TRBV7-9 and TRBJ2-7, reads DTGVSQNPRHKITKRGQNVTFRCDPISEHNRLYWYRQTLGQGPEFLTYFQNEAQLEKSRLLSDRFSAERPKGSFSTLEIQRTEQGDSAMYLCASMLAGSASYEQYFGPGTRLTVT.

This chain joins TRBV3-1 (or the pseudogene TRBV3-2) and TRBJ1-3; D unclear. Germline V gene sequence: CDR1 LGHDT, CDR2 YNNKEL (reference sequence). The CDR3 runs to 13 residues. V was cut by 1 base and J by 3 bases, with 4 bases left in between. The CDR3: CASSQGRGNTIYF. CDR3 nucleotides: TGTGCCAGCAGCCAAGGGCGTGGAAACACCATATATTTT.

The CDR3 coding sequence is TGCGCCAGCAGCAGACAGGGGAACACTGAAGCTTTCTTT. Translated: CASSRQGNTEAFF. The chain has TRBV5-1 and TRBJ1-1; 7 nucleotides align to TRBD1. Per the germline V gene, CDR1 is SGHRS and CDR2 is YFSETQ. The J segment lost 1 base and the V segment lost 4 bases, leaving 1 base of the junction unmatched. The CDR3 has 13 residues.

This clone appeared once. The chain recombines TRBV5-6 with TRBJ2-1; D is ambiguous. The CDR3 contains 11 residues. V lost 4 bases to trimming and J lost 7 bases, with 6 bases between them. Per the germline V gene, CDR1 is SGHDT and CDR2 is YYEEEE. CDR3 sequence reads: CASSLENEQFF. The CDR3 coding sequence is TGTGCCAGCAGCCTGGAGAATGAGCAGTTCTTC.

The chain uses TRBV9 and TRBJ1-2; no clear D. Germline CDR1 and CDR2: SGDLS and YYNGEE. The CDR3 sequence is 14 residues long. V was trimmed by 4 bases and J by 5 bases, leaving 15 bases between them. Written as DNA, the CDR3 is TGTGCCAGCAGCAAGGACCCCTCGGGGTATGGCTACACCTTC. Translated, it gives CASSKDPSGYGYTF.

The V and J genes are TRBV5-1 and TRBJ1-1, with D possibly matching TRBD1 (6 bases). CDR3 length equals 15 residues. The V end was cut by 4 bases, the J end by 4 bases, with 17 bases between. CDR1 SGHRS and CDR2 YFSETQ come from the germline V gene. The CDR3 protein is CASSEGQGPGTEAFF. CDR3 coding DNA: TGCGCCAGCAGCGAGGGGCAGGGGCCGGGCACTGAAGCTTTCTTT.

The V and J genes are TRBV30 and TRBJ1-2; a weak D match, TRBD1 (6 bases). The CDR3 spans 14 residues. With 4 bases removed from V and 5 bases from J, the gap between germline ends came to 17 bases. Germline V lookup: CDR1 GTSNPN, CDR2 SVGIG (reference sequence). The CDR3 DNA reads TGTGCCTGGACCACCCTCGGAGGGGGTTATGGCTACACCTTC. Its protein product is CAWTTLGGGYGYTF.

The CDR3 region is CASSLWDTQYF. CDR3 DNA sequence: TGTGCCAGCTCATTGTGGGATACGCAGTATTTT. V and J are TRBV2 and TRBJ2-3; D is undetermined. Germline lookup yields CDR1 SNHLY and CDR2 FYNNEI. The CDR3 contains 11 residues. The V gene lost 8 bases and the J gene lost 6 bases, with 9 bases spanning the gap.

The gene calls are TRBV7-9 and TRBJ2-1; 8 nucleotides align to TRBD2. The CDR3 has 15 amino acids. The ends lost 1 base at V and 8 bases at J; junction bases unmatched: 7. The germline V gene has CDR1 SEHNR and CDR2 FQNEAQ (reference sequence). The CDR3 loop is CASSLVRGRSDEQFF. The CDR3 DNA is TGTGCCAGCAGCTTAGTACGCGGGAGGAGCGATGAGCAGTTCTTC.

This clone was counted a few times. The chain joins TRBV28 to TRBJ1-2; 7 nucleotides align to TRBD1. CDR1 and CDR2 from the germline V gene are MDHEN and SYDVKM. V was clipped by 6 bases and J by 4 bases; unmatched bases: 2. This CDR3 contains 12 residues. The CDR3 DNA reads TGTGCCAGCAGCCGGACAGGCTATGGCTACACCTTC. This translates into CASSRTGYGYTF.